This T cell receptor beta chain is drawn from a study of T cell responses to AZD1222 COVID-19 vaccine. Worth noting for this clone: Its antigen remains unknown.

The V end was cut by 4 bases, the J end by 6 bases, with 12 bases between. The CDR3 sequence is 13 residues long. The germline V gene encodes CDR1 WNHNN and CDR2 SYGVQD (reference sequence). The data were produced by immunoSEQ multiplex PCR, yet TCRdb's version contains in-frame clones alone and is incomplete. The repertoire has roughly 150,000 clones, roughly 94% of them found once; the top ten carry approximately 1.1%. Notes on the study in general: The donors showed a predominance of white British ancestry and of females, with possible underestimation of clonal diversity. The study found Spike-specific TCR breadth and depth rose after two AZD1222 doses.

The receptor comes from an adult who received the AZD1222 COVID-19 vaccine. The material was peripheral blood, obtained 28 days after the second AZD1222 dose. This sequence joins TRBV10-1 and TRBJ1-1, with no clear D. This CDR3 is CASSGRRRAEAFF. As DNA, the CDR3 is TGCGCCAGCAGTGGACGGAGGAGGGCTGAAGCTTTCTTT.